This T cell receptor (beta chain) was sequenced during a study of early T cells in non-severe SARS-CoV-2 infection listed by TCRdb under 2021. In the study overall: TCR sequencing used bulk RNA from unsorted whole blood, so alpha and beta chains could not be paired. What the work shows at the level of the full study, not this receptor alone: VDJdb matching was skewed toward anti-spike CD8 responses and likely underestimated virus-specific expansions by missing private and CD4 specificities.

Trimming leaves V shorter by 0 bases and J shorter by 4 bases, with the junction holding 1 base beyond the gene matches. The CDR3 goes from the cysteine to the phenylalanine over 15 residues. The kept DNA is CDR3 alone, 45 bases in frame from the first base. CDR1 MNHEY and CDR2 SVGAGI were looked up in the germline V gene. With regard to this clonotype: Its antigen is still unknown. Within one base of it there is no much larger clone, and no base qualities were kept.

The library was generated by 5' RACE. Instrument used: NextSeq 500. To correct for sequencing error and PCR bias, the TCR library protocol tagged individual cDNA molecules with unique molecular identifiers. Both TCR alpha and beta chains were sequenced, and tight co-correlation was observed between alpha and beta sequence abundances in each sample. Processing in the source paper ran as follows. V gene, J gene and CDR3 annotation of TCR sequences was performed with Decombinator V4. Expanded TCRs were defined as changing significantly between any two time points under a Poisson model with p below 0.0001. TCR abundances were normalised to the total number of TCRs sequenced per sample and expressed as counts per million. MAIT TCRs were defined by TRAV1-2 paired with TRAJ12, TRAJ20 or TRAJ33, and iNKT TCRs by TRAV10 paired with TRAJ18. VDJdb, accessed 1 November 2021, was searched for CMV, EBV and SARS-CoV-2 annotated TCRs, with TCRs annotated for multiple antigens excluded. Through fastp at Q25 and MiXCR, TCRdb rebuilt clones from the public reads, retaining in-frame beta chains. Each CDR3 protein appears once, grouped with its most common genes and DNA. TCRdb, rather than the study authors, made the V and J calls. Across this sample there are under 70,000 distinct CDR3 sequences, with 5.6% seen only once. The ten largest account for roughly 6.4% of the sample.

This was a case-control study nested in a cohort of healthcare workers in London, UK, who had nasopharyngeal swab PCR tests and blood samples taken every week. Healthcare workers were recruited between 23 and 31 March 2020, during the week of the UK lockdown, and were followed weekly for up to about 15 weeks. This TCR was sampled from an adult who was a healthcare worker with PCR-confirmed SARS-CoV-2 infection or an uninfected control (not recorded which). The sequenced material came from whole blood. Recombination connected TRBV6-5 to TRBJ2-1, with 9 bases in between that match TRBD2. Here is the DNA: TGTGCCAGCAGTTACTCTAGCGGGAGTTACAATGAGCAGTTCTTC. It is translated as CASSYSSGSYNEQFF.